These 24 T cell receptor beta chains were sequenced from one sample in a study of cytomegalovirus exposure and HLA in healthy donors. Sequencing was performed with immunoSEQ multiplex PCR; in TCRdb, only in-frame clones are kept and a portion is missing. The sample carries 150,000 to 180,000 clones, 86% recorded once. Sequences were obtained from PBMCs. These receptors originate from a human donor in good health.

The chain couples TRBV10-3 to TRBJ1-6, with D tentatively TRBD1 (5 bases). V shed 4 bases and J shed 13 bases, with 14 bases lying between them. Germline loops: CDR1 ENHRY, CDR2 SYGVKD. The CDR3 sequence is 13 residues long. The CDR3 protein is CAISVDWGDPLHF. In nucleotides, the CDR3 is TGTGCCATCAGTGTTGATTGGGGGGATCCCCTCCACTTT.

The rearrangement uses TRBV7-2 and TRBJ2-5, with no clear D. The V gene's germline CDR1 is SGHTA and CDR2 FQGNSA. The V and J ends lost 5 bases and 1 base respectively, with 8 bases between them. This CDR3 has 13 amino acids. The CDR3 here is CASSPRLQETQYF. Here the CDR3 DNA reads TGTGCCAGCAGCCCTAGGCTCCAAGAGACCCAGTACTTC.

The chain uses TRBV10-2 and TRBJ1-1, with D uncertain. Trimming removed 4 bases at V and 0 bases at J, with 12 bases between. This CDR3 is 15 amino acids long. CDR1 and CDR2 (germline): WSHSY, SAAADI. This chain's CDR3 is CASSGEGFMNTEAFF. CDR3 DNA sequence: TGCGCCAGCAGTGGCGAGGGCTTTATGAACACTGAAGCTTTCTTT.

This clone was picked up many times. This chain uses TRBV27 with TRBJ2-3; 7 bases are a match to TRBD2. This CDR3 comprises 15 residues. V shed 2 bases, J shed 3 bases, and the junction held 5 bases outside the gene matches. Germline V CDR1 and CDR2: MNHEY, SMNVEV (reference sequence). The CDR3 here is CASSLGAGSTDTQYF. DNA for the CDR3: TGTGCCAGCAGTTTAGGAGCGGGAAGTACAGATACGCAGTATTTT.

The chain is built from TRBV2 and TRBJ2-7; 13 nucleotides align to TRBD2. Germline V CDR1 and CDR2: SNHLY, FYNNEI. The ends lost 6 bases at V and 3 bases at J; junction bases unmatched: 8. This CDR3 has 16 amino acids. DNA of the CDR3: TGTGCCAGCAGCCGCACCGGACTAGCGGGAGACTACGAGCAGTACTTC. This codes for CASSRTGLAGDYEQYF.

This clone showed up just a few times. The chain couples TRBV4-1 to TRBJ1-4; TRBD1 might be the D (6 bases). Trimming removed 3 bases at V and 6 bases at J, with 11 bases between. The CDR3 has 14 amino acids. Per germline, CDR1 MGHRA and CDR2 YSYEKL. CDR3 protein: CASSHRGRDEKLFF. The CDR3 coding sequence is TGCGCCAGCAGCCACAGGGGAAGGGATGAAAAACTGTTTTTT.

The chain employs TRBV27 and TRBJ2-5; maybe TRBD2 (6 bases). Germline CDR1 is MNHEY and CDR2 is SMNVEV (reference sequence). The V gene lost 2 bases and the J gene lost 6 bases, with 16 bases spanning the gap. The CDR3 covers 15 residues. CDR3 nucleotides: TGTGCCAGCAGTTTAGGCGGGGCAGGGAAACAGACCCAGTACTTC. Residues: CASSLGGAGKQTQYF.

This chain joins TRBV5-6 and TRBJ1-2; 10 nucleotides agree with TRBD1. The J segment lost 8 bases and the V segment lost 4 bases, leaving 5 bases of the junction unmatched. The CDR3 spans 13 residues. Germline CDR1 and CDR2: SGHDT and YYEEEE. The CDR3 here is CASSLPGQGGYTF. The CDR3 nucleotides are TGTGCCAGCAGCCTCCCGGGACAGGGGGGCTACACCTTC. Drawing the rest from reference TRBV5-6 and TRBJ1-2, the complete variable domain is DAGVTQSPTHLIKTRGQQVTLRCSPKSGHDTVSWYQQALGQGPQFIFQYYEEEERQRGNFPDRFSGHQFPNYSSELNVNALLLGDSALYLCASSLPGQGGYTFGSGTRLTVV.

V usage is TRBV10-3 and J usage is TRBJ1-2, with a weak D call TRBD1 (6 bases). The V and J ends lost 4 bases and 5 bases respectively, with 11 bases between them. Germline V lookup: CDR1 ENHRY, CDR2 SYGVKD. The CDR3 runs to 13 residues. The CDR3 here is CAISGQVQYGYTF. CDR3 nucleotide sequence: TGTGCCATCAGTGGACAGGTTCAATATGGCTACACCTTC.

This clone was seen only once. The V call is TRBV5-6, the J call TRBJ2-6, with 7 bases matching TRBD2. This CDR3 region has 15 residues. Germline lookup yields CDR1 SGHDT and CDR2 YYEEEE. The V gene end was trimmed by 5 bases and the J gene end by 6 bases; junction bases not matched to a gene: 8. The CDR3 sequence is CASRREGRQANVLTF. The CDR3 DNA reads TGTGCCAGCAGGAGGGAGGGACGTCAGGCCAACGTCCTGACTTTC.

This chain connects TRBV19 to TRBJ2-3, with D unresolved. There are 16 residues in the CDR3. The V gene lost 2 bases and the J gene lost 2 bases, with 14 bases spanning the gap. Looked up from germline, CDR1 is LNHDA and CDR2 is SQIVND (reference sequence). This CDR3 reads CASSIRRKKITDTQYF. The CDR3 nucleotides read TGTGCCAGTAGTATACGGCGGAAAAAGATCACAGATACGCAGTATTTT.

CDR3 region: CASSSRDMNTEAFF. For the CDR3, the DNA is TGTGCCAGCTCAAGCAGGGACATGAACACTGAAGCTTTCTTT. The genes are TRBV18 and TRBJ1-1; D might be TRBD1 (6 bases). Looked up from germline, CDR1 is KGHSH and CDR2 is LQKENI. The CDR3 runs to 14 residues. The germline V and J ends were trimmed by 5 bases and 0 bases, with 10 bases remaining between them.

This clone was detected only once. V is TRBV9 and J is TRBJ2-7; a possible D gene is TRBD2 (7 bases). The CDR3 consists of 17 residues. Germline assignment: CDR1 SGDLS and CDR2 YYNGEE. V lost 3 bases, J lost 0 bases, and 19 bases lay in between. The CDR3 DNA sequence: TGTGCCAGCAGCGCTCCGAGAGGGGGAGGGAGCTCCTACGAGCAGTACTTC. It is translated as CASSAPRGGGSSYEQYF.

CDR3 region: CASSLTGATYEQYF. The CDR3 nucleotides are TGTGCCAGCAGCTTGACAGGAGCCACCTACGAGCAGTACTTC. The V call is TRBV5-6, the J call TRBJ2-7; D is possibly TRBD1 (5 bases). The V end lost 1 base, the J end lost 2 bases, and 10 bases lay between the germline ends. The germline V gene has CDR1 SGHDT and CDR2 YYEEEE. The CDR3 covers 14 residues.

J is TRBJ2-1 and V is TRBV2; perhaps TRBD1 as D (5 bases). Between the trimmed V and J ends, which lost 7 bases and 0 bases, there was a span of 16 bases. This CDR3 spans 16 amino acids. Germline V CDR1 and CDR2: SNHLY, FYNNEI. CDR3 nucleotide sequence: TGTGCCAGCAACGAAAGGGGCACCAGCTCCTACAATGAGCAGTTCTTC. Translated, it gives CASNERGTSSYNEQFF.

This clone was picked up one time. The chain couples TRBV29-1 to TRBJ2-3; TRBD1 might be the D (6 bases). Trimming took 8 bases from V and 6 from J, leaving 15 bases between them. The length of the CDR3 is 12 residues. Germline V gene sequence: CDR1 SQVTM, CDR2 ANQGSEA. The CDR3 sequence: CSTRTGTDTQYF. In nucleotides, the CDR3 is TGCAGCACCCGAACAGGGACCGATACGCAGTATTTT.

V gene TRBV5-6 combines with J gene TRBJ2-3; D might be TRBD2 (5 bases). Trimming stripped 4 bases from V and 0 bases from J, with 12 bases between. This CDR3 has 15 residues. The germline gives CDR1 SGHDT, CDR2 YYEEEE. CDR3 amino acids: CASSQGAASTDTQYF. The CDR3 DNA follows: TGTGCCAGCAGCCAAGGAGCGGCCAGCACAGATACGCAGTATTTT.

V is TRBV30 and J is TRBJ2-1; the match to TRBD2 covers 10 bases. With 1 base clipped from V and 1 base from J, the junction kept 4 bases outside the gene matches. Germline V gene sequence: CDR1 GTSNPN, CDR2 SVGIG (reference sequence). The CDR3 covers 16 residues. The CDR3 loop is CAWSASGRGSYNEQFF. CDR3 bases: TGTGCCTGGAGTGCGAGCGGGAGGGGTTCCTACAATGAGCAGTTCTTC. The full variable domain, in which reference TRBV30 and TRBJ2-1 provide the parts outside the CDR3, is SQTIHQWPATLVQPVGSPLSLECTVEGTSNPNLYWYRQAAGRGLQLLFYSVGIGQISSEVPQNLSASRPQDRQFILSSKKLLLSDSGFYLCAWSASGRGSYNEQFFGPGTRLTVL.

The chain is built from TRBV7-8 and TRBJ1-3; 8 bases are shared with TRBD1. The CDR3 runs to 17 residues. The V gene end was trimmed by 4 bases and the J gene end by 4 bases; junction bases not matched to a gene: 12. From germline, CDR1 is SGHVS and CDR2 FQNEAQ. The CDR3 sequence is CASSSTPRGPGGNTIYF. The CDR3 coding sequence is TGTGCCAGCAGCTCGACCCCCAGGGGGCCAGGGGGAAACACCATATATTTT.

The V call is TRBV15, the J call TRBJ1-3; the D is unclear. The V end lost 1 base, the J end lost 1 base, and 8 bases lay between the germline ends. Germline CDR1 is LNHNV and CDR2 is YYDKDF (reference sequence). The CDR3 has 15 amino acids. CDR3 in DNA: TGTGCCACCAGCAGAGGCGGCGGGTCTGGAAACACCATATATTTT. Translated: CATSRGGGSGNTIYF.

This chain connects TRBV7-6 to TRBJ2-3, with 11 bases lining up with TRBD2. Trimming cost V 5 bases and J 5 bases; bases outside gene matches: 9. Per the germline V gene, CDR1 is SGHVS and CDR2 is FNYEAQ. The CDR3 consists of 16 residues. The chain's CDR3 is CASSLVVAGGEDTQYF. The CDR3 DNA follows: TGTGCCAGCAGCCTTGTCGTAGCGGGGGGGGAAGATACGCAGTATTTT.

The chain carries TRBV7-8 and TRBJ1-3; 9 bases agree with TRBD1. The V segment lost 3 bases and the J segment 4 bases; nucleotides outside the gene matches: 4. This CDR3 region has 15 residues. Per germline, CDR1 SGHVS and CDR2 FQNEAQ. The CDR3 nucleotides read TGTGCCAGCAGCTTGTCGGACAGGGGAGGAAACACCATATATTTT. It yields the protein CASSLSDRGGNTIYF. Full variable domain (rest looked up from reference TRBV7-8 and TRBJ1-3): GAGVSQSPRYKVAKRGQDVALRCDPISGHVSLFWYQQALGQGPEFLTYFQNEAQLDKSGLPSDRFFAERPEGSVSTLKIQRTQQEDSAVYLCASSLSDRGGNTIYFGEGSWLTVV.

This chain connects TRBV27 to TRBJ1-1; perhaps TRBD1 as D (6 bases). The germline V and J ends were trimmed by 4 bases and 10 bases, with 10 bases remaining between them. The germline gives CDR1 MNHEY, CDR2 SMNVEV (reference sequence). CDR3 length: 11 residues. This CDR3 reads CASSSLQGAFF. Here the CDR3 DNA reads TGTGCCAGCAGTTCATTACAGGGAGCTTTCTTT.

The count of this clone is one. The chain combines TRBV18 with TRBJ2-7, with TRBD2 identical over 11 bases. The germline gives CDR1 KGHSH, CDR2 LQKENI. The trim removed 3 bases at V and 3 bases at J, leaving 4 bases unmatched. This CDR3 contains 15 residues. CDR3 region: CASSPPGLAVYEQYF. CDR3 coding DNA: TGTGCCAGCTCACCTCCGGGACTAGCGGTCTACGAGCAGTACTTC.